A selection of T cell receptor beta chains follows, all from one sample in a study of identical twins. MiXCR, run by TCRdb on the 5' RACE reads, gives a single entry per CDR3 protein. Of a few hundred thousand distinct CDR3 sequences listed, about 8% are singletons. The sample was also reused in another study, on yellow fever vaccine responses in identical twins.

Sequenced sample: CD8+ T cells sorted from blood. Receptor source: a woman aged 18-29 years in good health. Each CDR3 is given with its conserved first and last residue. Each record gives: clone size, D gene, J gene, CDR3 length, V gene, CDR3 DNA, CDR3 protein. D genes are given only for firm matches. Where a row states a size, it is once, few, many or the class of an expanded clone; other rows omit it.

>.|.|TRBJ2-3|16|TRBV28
TGTGCCAGCAGTTTCCGTCTAGGGGGGTCGTATGATACGCAGTATTTT
CASSFRLGGSYDTQYF
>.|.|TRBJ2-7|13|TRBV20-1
TGCAGTGCCCGAACCGGGGGAGGCTACGAGCAGTACTTC
CSARTGGGYEQYF
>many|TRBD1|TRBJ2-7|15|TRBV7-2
TGTGCCAGCAGCTCTCCGGGACAGCCTCCCTACGAGCAGTACTTC
CASSSPGQPPYEQYF
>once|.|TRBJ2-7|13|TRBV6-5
TGTGCCAGCAGTTACTCCGGGACCTACGAGCAGTACTTC
CASSYSGTYEQYF
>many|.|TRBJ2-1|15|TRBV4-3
TGCGCCAGCAGCCAAGTGGACAGAGGGTACAATGAGCAGTTCTTC
CASSQVDRGYNEQFF
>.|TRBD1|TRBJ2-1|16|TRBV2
TGTGCCAGCAGTGGGGGGACAGGATACAGCTACAATGAGCAGTTCTTC
CASSGGTGYSYNEQFF
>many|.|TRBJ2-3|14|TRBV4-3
TGCGCCAGCAGCCAAGGTTTAGTCTCAGATACGCAGTATTTT
CASSQGLVSDTQYF
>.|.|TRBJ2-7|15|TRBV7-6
TGTGCCAGCAGCTTAAGGCCGGGGAGCTCCTACGAGCAGTACTTC
CASSLRPGSSYEQYF
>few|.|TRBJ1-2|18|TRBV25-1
TGTGCCAGCAGTGAATACGCTGCACACCCCGGACAGAACTATGGCTACACCTTC
CASSEYAAHPGQNYGYTF
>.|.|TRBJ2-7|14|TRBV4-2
TGTGCCAGCAGCCAATGGTCAGGAGTTTACGAGCAGTACTTC
CASSQWSGVYEQYF
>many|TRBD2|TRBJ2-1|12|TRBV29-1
TGCAGCGCGGGACTAGCTTACAATGAGCAGTTCTTC
CSAGLAYNEQFF
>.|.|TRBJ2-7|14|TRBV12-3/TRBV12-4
TGTGCCAGCAGTTTAGCGGACATTTCCTACGAGCAGTACTTC
CASSLADISYEQYF
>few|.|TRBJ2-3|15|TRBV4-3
TGCGCCAGCAGCCTCTCGTGGGGGAGCACAGATACGCAGTATTTT
CASSLSWGSTDTQYF
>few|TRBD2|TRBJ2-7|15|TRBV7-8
TGTGCCAGCAGCGCGGGACTAGCGAGCTCCTACGAGCAGTACTTC
CASSAGLASSYEQYF
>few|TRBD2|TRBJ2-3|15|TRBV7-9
TGTGCCAGCCTTAGACTAGCCTCTAGCACAGATACGCAGTATTTT
CASLRLASSTDTQYF
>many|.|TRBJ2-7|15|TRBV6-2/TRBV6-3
TGTGCCAGCAGTTACGAAGGTAGCGGTTCCTACGAGCAGTACTTC
CASSYEGSGSYEQYF
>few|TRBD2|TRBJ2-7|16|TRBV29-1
TGCAGCGCAAGAGGAACAGATGGGAGGGACCCCTACGAGCAGTACTTC
CSARGTDGRDPYEQYF
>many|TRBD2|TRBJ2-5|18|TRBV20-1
TGCAGTGCTAGAGCTCTGTCCGCTAGCGGGAGAACTCCAGAGACCCAGTACTTC
CSARALSASGRTPETQYF
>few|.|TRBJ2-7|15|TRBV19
TGTGCCAGTAGCCCAATCCCGGGACATAGCTACGAGCAGTACTTC
CASSPIPGHSYEQYF
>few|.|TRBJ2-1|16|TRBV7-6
TGTGCCAGCAGCTCGCCGATCGGGCAAAGGGTTGATGAGCAGTTCTTC
CASSSPIGQRVDEQFF
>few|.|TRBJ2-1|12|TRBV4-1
TGCGCCAGCAGCCAAGACGAGAATGAGCAGTTCTTC
CASSQDENEQFF
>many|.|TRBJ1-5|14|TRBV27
TGTGCCAGCAGGATGACAGATAGCAATCAGCCCCAGCATTTT
CASRMTDSNQPQHF
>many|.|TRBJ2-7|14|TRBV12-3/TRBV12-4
TGTGCCAGCAGTACACTAGGACACCACTACGAGCAGTACTTC
CASSTLGHHYEQYF
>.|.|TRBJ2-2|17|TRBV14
TGTGCCAGCAGCTTGCAGCCGGTCAACGCGAACACCGGGGAGCTGTTTTTT
CASSLQPVNANTGELFF
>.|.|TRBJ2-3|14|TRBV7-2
TGTGCCAGCAGCTTGGCACCTAGCACAGATACGCAGTATTTT
CASSLAPSTDTQYF
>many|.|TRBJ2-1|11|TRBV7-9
TGTGCCAGCAGCCCCAGCAGAGAGCAGTTCTTC
CASSPSREQFF
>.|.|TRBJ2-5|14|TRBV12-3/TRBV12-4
TGTGCCAGCAGTCCAAATTTGTACCAAGAGACCCAGTACTTC
CASSPNLYQETQYF
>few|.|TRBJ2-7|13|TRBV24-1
TGTGCCACCAGTGATTTCAGGGGCTACGAGCAGTACTTC
CATSDFRGYEQYF
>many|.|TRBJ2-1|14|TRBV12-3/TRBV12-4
TGTGCCAGCAGTGTGGGACTGTGGGAGAATGAGCAGTTCTTC
CASSVGLWENEQFF
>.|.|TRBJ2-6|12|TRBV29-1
TGCAGCGGGTTCGATGGGGCCAACGTCCTGACTTTC
CSGFDGANVLTF
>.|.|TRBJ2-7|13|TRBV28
TGTGCCAGCAGGTCCGACGGACCCTACGAGCAGTACTTC
CASRSDGPYEQYF
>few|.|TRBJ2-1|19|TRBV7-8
TGTGCCAGCAGCTTAGATGTCAGGGGGGTGGGGCGTTATAACAATGAGCAGTTCTTC
CASSLDVRGVGRYNNEQFF
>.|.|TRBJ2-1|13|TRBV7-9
TGTGCCAGCAGCTTAGAGTCGTTGAATGAGCAGTTCTTC
CASSLESLNEQFF
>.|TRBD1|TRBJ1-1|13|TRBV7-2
TGTGCCAGCAGCCCCGTGGGACAGGGGGTGGCTTTCTTT
CASSPVGQGVAFF
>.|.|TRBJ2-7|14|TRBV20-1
TGCAGTGCTGGTCCGGGACCTAGTACCTACGAGCAGTACTTC
CSAGPGPSTYEQYF
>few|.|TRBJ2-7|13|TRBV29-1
TGCAGCGTTACAGGGTATCAAACCTACGAGCAGTACTTC
CSVTGYQTYEQYF
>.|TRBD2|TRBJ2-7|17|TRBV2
TGTGCCAGCAGTGTGGGACTAGCGGCTCCTACTACCTACGAGCAGTACTTC
CASSVGLAAPTTYEQYF
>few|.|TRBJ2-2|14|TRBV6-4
TGTGCCAGCACGGAGGGGCCGAACACCGGGGAGCTGTTTTTT
CASTEGPNTGELFF
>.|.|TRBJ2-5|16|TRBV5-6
TGTGCCAGCAGCTTGGTCCGGGGCGGGTTTCAAGAGACCCAGTACTTC
CASSLVRGGFQETQYF
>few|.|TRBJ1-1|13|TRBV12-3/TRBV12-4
TGTGCCAGCAGTGTCCACCTGGGGACTGAAGCTTTCTTT
CASSVHLGTEAFF
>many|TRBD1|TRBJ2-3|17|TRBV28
TGTGCCAGCAGTTTATGGGGACAGCTAGATAGCACAGATACGCAGTATTTT
CASSLWGQLDSTDTQYF
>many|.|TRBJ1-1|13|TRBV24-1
TGTGCCACCAGTGACCCAGGGTCAACTGAAGCTTTCTTT
CATSDPGSTEAFF
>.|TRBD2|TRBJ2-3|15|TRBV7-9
TGTGCCAGCAGCACTAGCGGGAGTTCGGCAGATACGCAGTATTTT
CASSTSGSSADTQYF
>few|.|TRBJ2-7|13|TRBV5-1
TGCGCCAGCGCCGGGACAAACGTCTACGAGCAGTACTTC
CASAGTNVYEQYF
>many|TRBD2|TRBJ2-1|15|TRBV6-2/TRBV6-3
TGTGCCAGCAGTTCAACTAGCGGGAGGCTAGATGAGCAGTTCTTC
CASSSTSGRLDEQFF
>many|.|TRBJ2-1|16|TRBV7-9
TGTGCCAGCAGCTTAACGGTGAGCAGGGCCTACAATGAGCAGTTCTTC
CASSLTVSRAYNEQFF
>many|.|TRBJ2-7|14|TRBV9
TGTGCCAGCAGCGTAGGGGACTCCTCCTACGAGCAGTACTTC
CASSVGDSSYEQYF
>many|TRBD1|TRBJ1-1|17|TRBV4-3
TGCGCCAGCAGCATCCGGGACAGGGGCGCGGAGGACACTGAAGCTTTCTTT
CASSIRDRGAEDTEAFF
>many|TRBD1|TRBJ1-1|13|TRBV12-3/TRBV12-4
TGTGCCAGCCAACAGGGGTCGAACACTGAAGCTTTCTTT
CASQQGSNTEAFF
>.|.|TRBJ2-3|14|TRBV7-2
TGTGCCAGCAGCTCCGGACGACGCCCAGATACGCAGTATTTT
CASSSGRRPDTQYF
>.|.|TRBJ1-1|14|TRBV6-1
TGTGCCAGCAGTCCCCATGAGGGGAACACTGAAGCTTTCTTT
CASSPHEGNTEAFF
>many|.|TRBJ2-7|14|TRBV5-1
TGCGCCAGCAGCTTGGGCAGGGTTGGCTACGAGCAGTACTTC
CASSLGRVGYEQYF
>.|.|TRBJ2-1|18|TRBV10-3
TGTGCCATCAGTGAGTCTAAAGGAGCCGTACCAATCGTCAATGAGCAGTTCTTC
CAISESKGAVPIVNEQFF
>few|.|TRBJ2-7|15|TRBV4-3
TGCGCCAGCAGCCAAGTACAAAGCGATACCTACGAGCAGTACTTC
CASSQVQSDTYEQYF
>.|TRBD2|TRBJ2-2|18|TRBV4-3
TGCGCCAGCAGCCAAGAACGAGGAGCGGGAGGGCCGACCGGGGAGCTGTTTTTT
CASSQERGAGGPTGELFF